The clone carrying this T cell receptor beta chain appeared a single time. This CDR3 has 13 amino acids. Germline V CDR1 and CDR2: SGHAT, FQNNGV. The V gene lost 5 bases and the J gene lost 8 bases, with 15 bases spanning the gap. The sample belongs to a study of blood T cell repertoires in COVID-19. Study-level information: Nucleic acid was either cDNA or gDNA, and it came from T cells, B-cell-depleted T cells, or PBMCs.

Produced via immunoSEQ multiplex PCR; TCRdb's table is partial and in-frame only. Of approximately 50,000 clones listed, about 85% are singletons. The chain uses TRBV11-2 and TRBJ1-2; TRBD1 might be the D (6 bases). The sequence came from a man aged 55 to 69 with acute or convalescent COVID-19. Sequenced input: peripheral blood. The CDR3 DNA sequence: TGTGCCAGCAGCCCCAGGGGTTCCCCAGGCTACACCTTC. It encodes CASSPRGSPGYTF.